Reported below is one T cell receptor beta chain. This clone was seen only a few times. The antigen this receptor binds is unknown. Nothing much larger sits one base from this clone, and base qualities are not available. The germline V gene encodes CDR1 SNHLY and CDR2 FYNNEI. The CDR3 goes from the cysteine to the phenylalanine over 13 residues. The only DNA kept is the CDR3, 39 bases in frame from the first base. The germline ends are 14 bases apart after V is trimmed by 8 bases and J by 7 bases. This record belongs to a study of beta chain features in type 1 diabetes (dated by TCRdb to 2016 to 2019). Regarding the study in general: Patients and healthy donors did not differ in mean age, gender distribution, total cell number or subset yield. In the study, recently diagnosed type 1 diabetes patients and matched healthy donors were compared on the TCRB repertoires of their sorted circulating CD4+ T cell subsets. Regulatory and stem cell-like memory subsets were obtained from only 8 patients and about 8 healthy donors, while naive and central memory subsets were obtained from all 28 donors. A total of over 90,000,000 sorted cells were examined across all samples, and a strong correlation was observed between cell number per subset and RNA yield. Paper-wide results and their limitations: Type 1 diabetes patients showed a moderate but significant shortening of TCRB CDR3 length in all four CD4+ subsets. Naive, central memory and regulatory TCRB repertoires appeared to be more similar among patients than among healthy donors. Shorter templates might have been favored by PCR, but patient and control samples were amplified and corrected together, so both groups would have been affected equally by any skew. Because cDNA was sequenced instead of genomic DNA, activated cells with high expression could be over-represented, although the groups did not differ in activation or CD3 levels. Patients with type 1 diabetes made fewer insertions and deleted more nucleotides at VDJ recombination sites, implying thymic rearrangement abnormalities. Because small numbers of individuals were included in the HLA sub-analyses, any influence of HLA type on TCRB rearrangement was left unresolved.

All of the isolated RNA was reverse transcribed with the High Capacity cDNA Reverse Transcription Kit, so expressed TCRB transcripts were sequenced. Naive, central memory and regulatory T cell samples underwent deep immunoSEQ sequencing, averaging approximately 3.5 million total reads per sample. Sorted cells were lysed in RLT buffer, and RNA was extracted using DNase-treated RNeasy Micro or Mini kits according to cell number. To prevent cross-contamination, each cell subset was processed individually, whereas patient and healthy donor samples were processed jointly. Using the immunoSEQ multiplex PCR, TCRB sequences were amplified from cDNA into 87-bp fragments spanning the CDR3 region. Sequencing of the amplicons was done on the Illumina HiSeq platform. The original pipeline was this. PCR bias was computationally corrected using synthetic template baselines, reads within Hamming distance 2 were collapsed, and singletons that could not be merged were discarded. Reads were aligned to IMGT to assign V, D and J genes, CDR3 length, and insertions or deletions at six rearrangement sites. Within each subset, clonotype counts were normalized to sorted cell number, after which true diversity and Gini coefficients were computed with the tcR R package. Repertoire sharing was quantified using the overlap coefficient calculated on TCRB nucleotide sequences. Out-of-frame TCRB sequences from naive cells were analyzed to stand in for the pre-selection repertoire. The table comes from immuneACCESS by way of TCRdb, which keeps in-frame sequences with V and J called. Part of the clones is missing from these tables; in studies checked, under half for an unresolved V gene and the rest for unknown reasons. For V, J and clone size, that table is used; D and trimming come from the DNA. The sample table holds 350,000 to 450,000 clones, of which over 11% were seen once. The top ten clones comprise 0.035% to 0.04% of the sample.

From each donor, a single peripheral blood sample of about 100 mL on average was drawn into heparinised tubes. Naive, central memory, regulatory and stem cell-like memory CD4+ T cells were sorted on a BD FACSAria II using a panel including CD45RO, CCR7, CD25, CD127, CD95 and CD27. All sorted populations exceeded 95% purity. PBMCs were separated immediately by Lymphoprep density gradient centrifugation and were stained directly, without being cultured. Samples were stained and sorted in pairs, with one healthy donor and one patient per experiment, so that batch effects were minimized. The sequence links TRBV2 to TRBJ1-4; too little of a D gene remains to name it. Sample: naive CD4+ T cells from blood. This specimen's cell subset or site label, per the study, means: true naive CD4+ T cells. The clonotype originates from a man aged 25-45 years in good health. The DNA sequence follows: TGTGCCAGCTCTTCCCAGAAGGGTGAAAAACTGTTTTTT. Its translation is CASSSQKGEKLFF.